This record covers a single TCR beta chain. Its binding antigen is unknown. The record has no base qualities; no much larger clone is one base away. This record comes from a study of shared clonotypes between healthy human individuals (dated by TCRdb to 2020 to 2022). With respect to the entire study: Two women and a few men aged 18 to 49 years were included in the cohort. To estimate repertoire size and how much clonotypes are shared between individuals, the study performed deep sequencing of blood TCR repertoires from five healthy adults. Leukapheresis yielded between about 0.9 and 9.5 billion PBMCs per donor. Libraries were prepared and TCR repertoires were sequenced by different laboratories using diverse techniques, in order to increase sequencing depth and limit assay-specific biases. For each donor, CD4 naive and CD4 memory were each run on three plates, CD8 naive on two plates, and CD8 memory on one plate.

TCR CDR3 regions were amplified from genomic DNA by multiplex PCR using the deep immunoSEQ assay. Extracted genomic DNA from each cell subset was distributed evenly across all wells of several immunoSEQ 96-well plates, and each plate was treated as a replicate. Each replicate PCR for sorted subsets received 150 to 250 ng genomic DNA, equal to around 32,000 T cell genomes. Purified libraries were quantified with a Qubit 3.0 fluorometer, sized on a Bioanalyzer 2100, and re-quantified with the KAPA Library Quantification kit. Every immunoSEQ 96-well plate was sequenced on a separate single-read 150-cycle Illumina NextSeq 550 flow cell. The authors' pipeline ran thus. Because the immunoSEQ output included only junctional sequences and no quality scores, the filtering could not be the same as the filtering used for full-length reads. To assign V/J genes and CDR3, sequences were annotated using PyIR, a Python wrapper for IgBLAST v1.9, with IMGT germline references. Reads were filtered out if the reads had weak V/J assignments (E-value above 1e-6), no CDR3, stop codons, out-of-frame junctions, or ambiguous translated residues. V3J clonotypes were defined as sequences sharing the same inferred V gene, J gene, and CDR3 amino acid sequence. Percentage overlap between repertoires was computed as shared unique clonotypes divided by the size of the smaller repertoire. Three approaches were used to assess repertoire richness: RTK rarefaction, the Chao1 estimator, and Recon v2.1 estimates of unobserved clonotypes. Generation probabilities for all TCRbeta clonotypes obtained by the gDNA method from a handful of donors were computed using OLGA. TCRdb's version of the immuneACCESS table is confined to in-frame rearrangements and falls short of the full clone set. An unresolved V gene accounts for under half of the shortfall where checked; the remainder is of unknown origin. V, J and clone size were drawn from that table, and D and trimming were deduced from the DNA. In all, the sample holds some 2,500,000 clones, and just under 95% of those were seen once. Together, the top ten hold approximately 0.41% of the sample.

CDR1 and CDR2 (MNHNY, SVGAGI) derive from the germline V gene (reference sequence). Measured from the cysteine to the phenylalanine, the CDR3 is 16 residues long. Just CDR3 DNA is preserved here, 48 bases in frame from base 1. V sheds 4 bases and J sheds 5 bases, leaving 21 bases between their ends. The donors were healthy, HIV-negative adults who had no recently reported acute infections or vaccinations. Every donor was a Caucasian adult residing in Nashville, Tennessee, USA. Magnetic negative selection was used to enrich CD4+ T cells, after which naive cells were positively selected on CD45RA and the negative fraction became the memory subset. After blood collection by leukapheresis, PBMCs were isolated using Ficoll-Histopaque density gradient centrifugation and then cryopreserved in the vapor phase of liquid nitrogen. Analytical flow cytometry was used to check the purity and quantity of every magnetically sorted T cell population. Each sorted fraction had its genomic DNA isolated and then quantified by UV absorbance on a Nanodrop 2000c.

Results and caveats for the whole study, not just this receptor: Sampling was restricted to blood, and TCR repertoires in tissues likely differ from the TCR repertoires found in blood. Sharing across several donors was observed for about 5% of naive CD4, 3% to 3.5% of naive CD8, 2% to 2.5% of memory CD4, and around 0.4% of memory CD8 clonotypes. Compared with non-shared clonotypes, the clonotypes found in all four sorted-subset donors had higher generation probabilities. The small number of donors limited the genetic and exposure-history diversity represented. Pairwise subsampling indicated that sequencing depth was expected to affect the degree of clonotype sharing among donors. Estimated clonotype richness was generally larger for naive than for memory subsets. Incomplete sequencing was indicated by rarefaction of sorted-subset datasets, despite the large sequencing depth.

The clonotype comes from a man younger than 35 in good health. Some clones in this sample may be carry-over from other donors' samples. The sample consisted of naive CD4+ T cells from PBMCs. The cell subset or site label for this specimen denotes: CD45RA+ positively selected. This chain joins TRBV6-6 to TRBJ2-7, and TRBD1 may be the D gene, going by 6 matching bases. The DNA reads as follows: TGTGCCAGCAGTTCTCGATCGGGACATTCAGGGAACGAGCAGTACTTC. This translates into CASSSRSGHSGNEQYF.